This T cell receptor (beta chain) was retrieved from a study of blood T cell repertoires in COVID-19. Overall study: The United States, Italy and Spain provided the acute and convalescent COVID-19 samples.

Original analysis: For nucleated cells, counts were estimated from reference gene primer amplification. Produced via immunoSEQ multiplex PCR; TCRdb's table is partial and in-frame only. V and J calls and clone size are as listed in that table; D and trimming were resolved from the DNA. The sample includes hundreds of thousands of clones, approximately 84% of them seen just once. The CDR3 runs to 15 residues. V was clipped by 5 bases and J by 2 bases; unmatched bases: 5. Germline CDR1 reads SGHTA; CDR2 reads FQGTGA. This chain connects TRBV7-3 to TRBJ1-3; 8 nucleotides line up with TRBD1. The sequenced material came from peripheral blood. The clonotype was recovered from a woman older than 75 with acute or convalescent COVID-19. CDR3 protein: CASSRQGTTGNTIYF. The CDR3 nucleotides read TGTGCCAGCAGCCGACAGGGGACTACTGGAAACACCATATATTTT.